These 5 T cell receptor beta chains originate from one sample sequenced in a study of T cell responses to AZD1222 COVID-19 vaccine. Profiling relied on immunoSEQ multiplex PCR, and the TCRdb table lists in-frame clones only, not all of them. The sample yields about 100,000 clones, around nine tenths seen once. Sequencing used peripheral blood, obtained 28 days after the second dose of the MenACWY control vaccine. The receptor source for this set is an adult who received the MenACWY meningococcal vaccine as a control.

The rearrangement uses TRBV30 and TRBJ1-1; 7 bases agree with TRBD1. With 2 bases clipped from V and 5 bases from J, the junction kept 11 bases outside the gene matches. Per germline, CDR1 GTSNPN and CDR2 SVGIG (reference sequence). The length of the CDR3 is 15 residues. The CDR3 protein is CAWSTQTGLGTEAFF. Written as DNA, the CDR3 is TGTGCCTGGAGTACCCAGACAGGGTTGGGGACTGAAGCTTTCTTT.

V usage is TRBV5-6 and J usage is TRBJ2-5, with D maybe TRBD2 (5 bases). The V gene's germline CDR1 is SGHDT and CDR2 YYEEEE. The CDR3 covers 13 residues. V dropped 2 bases and J dropped 5 bases, with 10 bases sitting between them. This chain's CDR3 is CASSLAETETQYF. The CDR3, as DNA: TGTGCCAGCAGCTTAGCGGAAACGGAGACCCAGTACTTC. Full variable domain (remainder filled in from reference TRBV5-6 and TRBJ2-5): DAGVTQSPTHLIKTRGQQVTLRCSPKSGHDTVSWYQQALGQGPQFIFQYYEEEERQRGNFPDRFSGHQFPNYSSELNVNALLLGDSALYLCASSLAETETQYFGPGTRLLVL.

This chain joins TRBV6-5 and TRBJ2-2, with D unclear. CDR1 and CDR2 from the germline V gene are MNHEY and SVGAGI. V shed 2 bases and J shed 6 bases, with 7 bases lying between them. The CDR3 has 13 amino acids. CDR3 region: CASSYVSAGELFF. The CDR3 DNA is TGTGCCAGCAGTTACGTCTCTGCCGGGGAGCTGTTTTTT.

Of note for this clone: This specimen includes other DNA sequences encoding the same CDR3. The rearrangement links TRBV28 to TRBJ2-7; D call uncertain. Germline V gene lookup returns CDR1 MDHEN and CDR2 SYDVKM. Trimming stripped 3 bases from V and 1 base from J, with 4 bases between. This CDR3 has 12 residues. CDR3 nucleotide sequence: TGTGCCAGCAGTTTGGGATCCTACGAGCAGTACTTC. The encoded protein is CASSLGSYEQYF.

This chain uses TRBV27 with TRBJ1-6, with TRBD1 matching over 9 bases. The J segment lost 8 bases and the V segment lost 2 bases, leaving 1 base of the junction unmatched. CDR3 size: 14 residues. Per the germline V gene, CDR1 is MNHEY and CDR2 is SMNVEV (reference sequence). The CDR3, as DNA: TGTGCCAGCAGTTTAAGGGACAGGGATTCACCCCTCCACTTT. As protein: CASSLRDRDSPLHF.